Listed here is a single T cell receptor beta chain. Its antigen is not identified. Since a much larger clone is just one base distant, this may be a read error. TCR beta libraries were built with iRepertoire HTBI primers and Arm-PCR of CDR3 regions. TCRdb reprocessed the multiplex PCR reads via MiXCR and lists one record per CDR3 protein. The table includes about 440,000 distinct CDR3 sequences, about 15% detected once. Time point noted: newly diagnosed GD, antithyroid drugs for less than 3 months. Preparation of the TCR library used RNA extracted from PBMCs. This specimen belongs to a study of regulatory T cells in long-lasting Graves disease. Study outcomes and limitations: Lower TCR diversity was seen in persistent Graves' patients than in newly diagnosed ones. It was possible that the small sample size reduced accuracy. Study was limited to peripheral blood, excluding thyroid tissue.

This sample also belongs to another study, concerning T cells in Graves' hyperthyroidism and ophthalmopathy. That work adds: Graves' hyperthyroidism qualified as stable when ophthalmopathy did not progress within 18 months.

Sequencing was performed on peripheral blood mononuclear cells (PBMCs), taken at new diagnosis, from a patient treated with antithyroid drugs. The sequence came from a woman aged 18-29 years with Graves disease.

The CDR3 is CTSSERGARNTEAFF. In DNA form, the CDR3 reads TGTACCAGCAGTGAACGGGGGGCCAGGAACACTGAAGCTTTCTTT. The genes are TRBV6-1 and TRBJ1-1; D perhaps matches TRBD1 (6 bases). CDR1 is MNHNS, CDR2 SASEGT, per germline. The length of the CDR3 is 15 residues.